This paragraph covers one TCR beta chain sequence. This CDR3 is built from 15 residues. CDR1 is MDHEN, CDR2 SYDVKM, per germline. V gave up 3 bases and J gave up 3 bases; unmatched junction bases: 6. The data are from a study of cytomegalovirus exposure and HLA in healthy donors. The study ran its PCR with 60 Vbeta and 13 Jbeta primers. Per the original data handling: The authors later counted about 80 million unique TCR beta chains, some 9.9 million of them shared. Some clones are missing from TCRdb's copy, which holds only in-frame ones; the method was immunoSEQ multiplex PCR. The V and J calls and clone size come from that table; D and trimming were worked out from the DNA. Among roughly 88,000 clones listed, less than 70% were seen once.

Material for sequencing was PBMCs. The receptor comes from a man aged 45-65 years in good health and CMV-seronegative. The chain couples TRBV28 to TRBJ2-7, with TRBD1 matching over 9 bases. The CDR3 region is CASSFRDRDSYEQYF. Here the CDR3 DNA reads TGTGCCAGCAGTTTCCGGGACAGGGATAGCTACGAGCAGTACTTC.